A single sample gave rise to the 15 T cell receptor beta chains below, sequenced in a study of T cell responses to AZD1222 COVID-19 vaccine. The data were produced by immunoSEQ multiplex PCR, yet TCRdb's version contains in-frame clones alone and is incomplete. The sample records around 130,000 clones, more than 70% being singletons. Source: peripheral blood, taken on day 0 of AZD1222 vaccination. These receptors were taken from an adult in good health.

The J gene is TRBJ1-1, the V gene TRBV3-1 (or the pseudogene TRBV3-2), with 7 bases that match TRBD1. This CDR3 is built from 13 residues. In germline, CDR1 is LGHDT, CDR2 YNNKEL (reference sequence). V gave up 5 bases and J gave up 3 bases; unmatched junction bases: 3. The CDR3 loop is CASSSTGDTEAFF. In nucleotides, the CDR3 is TGTGCCAGCAGCTCAACAGGGGACACTGAAGCTTTCTTT.

CDR3 in amino acids: CASSRDYLEQYF. The DNA of the CDR3 is TGCGCCAGCAGCCGGGACTATCTGGAGCAGTACTTC. This sequence joins TRBV5-1 and TRBJ2-7, with 7 nucleotides matching TRBD2. The V and J ends lost 4 bases and 7 bases, in that order; junction bases with no gene match: 5. The CDR3 is 12 residues long. Germline lookup yields CDR1 SGHRS and CDR2 YFSETQ.

The V gene is TRBV14, the J gene TRBJ2-3; D not resolved. CDR1 SGHDN and CDR2 FVKESK come from the germline V gene. Between the trimmed V and J ends, which lost 2 bases and 4 bases, there was a span of 10 bases. This CDR3 has 14 amino acids. The CDR3 DNA is TGTGCCAGCAGCCAAAGTCAACCCGCAGATACGCAGTATTTT. This translates into CASSQSQPADTQYF.

The chain is built from TRBV6-5 and TRBJ1-1, with TRBD1 as a possible D gene (6 bases). V lost 5 bases to trimming and J lost 5 bases, with 15 bases between them. This CDR3 is 14 amino acids long. Germline loops: CDR1 MNHEY, CDR2 SVGAGI. CDR3 loop: CASSKQGLTTEAFF. The CDR3 DNA sequence: TGTGCCAGCAGTAAACAGGGTTTGACGACTGAAGCTTTCTTT.

The gene calls are TRBV7-9 and TRBJ2-7; D unresolved. The germline CDR1 and CDR2 sequences are SEHNR and FQNEAQ (reference sequence). CDR3 size: 14 residues. V lost 0 bases and J lost 0, with 6 bases in between. CDR3: CASSLAVSSYEQYF. The DNA of the CDR3 is TGTGCCAGCAGCTTAGCAGTGAGCTCCTACGAGCAGTACTTC.

The chain combines TRBV7-2 with TRBJ2-1; D is unresolved. There are 15 residues in the CDR3. In germline, CDR1 is SGHTA, CDR2 FQGNSA. Deletions cut 5 bases from V and 0 bases from J, with 11 bases between. CDR3 in amino acids: CASSPRKSSYNEQFF. Written as DNA, the CDR3 is TGTGCCAGCAGCCCCCGTAAGAGCTCCTACAATGAGCAGTTCTTC.

This clone was counted only a few times. The V gene is TRBV4-2, the J gene TRBJ1-1; 7 bases fit TRBD1. The CDR3 spans 14 residues. The germline V gene has CDR1 LGHNA and CDR2 YNFKEQ. J lost 5 bases, V lost 1 base, and 4 bases had no gene match. The CDR3 DNA follows: TGTGCCAGCAGCCAAGGACAGGGTGGGACTGAAGCTTTCTTT. It encodes CASSQGQGGTEAFF.

The chain couples TRBV5-1 to TRBJ2-1, with no clear D. This CDR3 has 13 amino acids. V shed 8 bases and J shed 0 bases, with 9 bases lying between them. The V gene's germline CDR1 is SGHRS and CDR2 YFSETQ. CDR3 region: CASTESSYNEQFF. The CDR3 DNA follows: TGCGCCAGTACAGAGAGCTCCTACAATGAGCAGTTCTTC.

This sequence joins TRBV10-1 and TRBJ2-2; weak D call: TRBD2 (6 bases). The CDR3 has 15 amino acids. CDR1 is WNHNN and CDR2 is SYGVQD in the germline V gene (reference sequence). Trimming took off 2 bases at V and 3 bases at J, with 10 bases between the two ends. CDR3 in amino acids: CASSEAGLDTGELFF. The CDR3 DNA reads TGCGCCAGCAGTGAGGCGGGATTAGACACCGGGGAGCTGTTTTTT.

The chain combines TRBV6-5 with TRBJ2-7, with D perhaps matching TRBD1 (6 bases). CDR1 and CDR2 (germline): MNHEY, SVGAGI. The CDR3 length is 13 residues. The ends were cut back, 2 bases at V and 4 bases at J, with 9 bases in the middle. This CDR3 is CASSYGDKYEQYF. The CDR3 DNA sequence: TGTGCCAGCAGTTACGGGGACAAGTACGAGCAGTACTTC.

For the CDR3, the DNA is TGCAGCGTTGGGGAGGGGTCCACAACTAATGAAAAACTGTTTTTT. The encoded protein is CSVGEGSTTNEKLFF. The rearrangement links TRBV29-1 to TRBJ1-4; tentative D call: TRBD1 (5 bases). Germline V gene lookup returns CDR1 SQVTM and CDR2 ANQGSEA. The V and J ends lost 4 bases and 0 bases respectively, with 12 bases between them. This CDR3 is 15 amino acids long. Supplemented by reference TRBV29-1 and TRBJ1-4, the full variable domain reads SAVISQKPSRDICQRGTSLTIQCQVDSQVTMMFWYRQQPGQSLTLIATANQGSEATYESGFVIDKFPISRPNLTFSTLTVSNMSPEDSSIYLCSVGEGSTTNEKLFFGSGTQLSVL.

V and J are TRBV3-1 (or the pseudogene TRBV3-2) and TRBJ2-7; TRBD2 matches at 13 bases. Unmatched junction bases numbered 0, after V lost 1 base and J lost 6 bases. Germline V gives CDR1 LGHDT, CDR2 YNNKEL (reference sequence). This CDR3 contains 14 residues. As DNA, the CDR3 is TGTGCCAGCAGCCAAGGACTAGCGGGGGGCGAGCAGTACTTC. This codes for CASSQGLAGGEQYF.

This chain joins TRBV27 and TRBJ1-1, with D possibly TRBD1 on 6 matching bases. The germline gives CDR1 MNHEY, CDR2 SMNVEV (reference sequence). The germline V and J ends were trimmed by 7 bases and 2 bases, with 20 bases remaining between them. The CDR3 runs to 16 residues. CDR3 in amino acids: CASTPSVGDKNTEAFF. CDR3 in DNA: TGTGCCAGCACCCCCTCGGTGGGGGACAAAAACACTGAAGCTTTCTTT.

This chain links TRBV4-1 with TRBJ2-2; maybe TRBD1 (5 bases). The V and J ends lost 7 bases and 4 bases respectively, with 10 bases between them. Germline V gene sequence: CDR1 MGHRA, CDR2 YSYEKL. This CDR3 is built from 13 residues. The CDR3, as DNA: TGCGCCAGCACAGGGTCGAGCACCGGGGAGCTGTTTTTT. Translation gives CASTGSSTGELFF.

V gene TRBV7-8 combines with J gene TRBJ1-3; D is undetermined. Germline V gene lookup returns CDR1 SGHVS and CDR2 FQNEAQ. This CDR3 region has 16 residues. The germline V and J ends were trimmed by 5 bases and 2 bases, with 16 bases remaining between them. CDR3 DNA: TGTGCCAGCAGCCGGGCGTGGCGAAGGGCTGGAAACACCATATATTTT. Translation: CASSRAWRRAGNTIYF. The whole variable domain, filled in from reference TRBV7-8 and TRBJ1-3, reads GAGVSQSPRYKVAKRGQDVALRCDPISGHVSLFWYQQALGQGPEFLTYFQNEAQLDKSGLPSDRFFAERPEGSVSTLKIQRTQQEDSAVYLCASSRAWRRAGNTIYFGEGSWLTVV.